A selection of T cell receptor beta chains follows, all from one sample in a study of blood T cell repertoires in COVID-19. Sequenced by immunoSEQ multiplex PCR; TCRdb stores in-frame clones only, minus some. The sample has about 120,000 clones, about 85% seen once. The sequenced sample was peripheral blood. Receptors were obtained from a man aged 80 or over with active or convalescent COVID-19. The CDR3 runs from the conserved cysteine through the conserved F or W. Fields, in order: D gene, V gene, J gene, clone size, CDR3 DNA, CDR3 protein. A D gene is named only where the DNA matches it firmly. Clone size is not always given. Where it is, it says once, few, many or a class for expanded clones.

D: -
V: TRBV6-2/TRBV6-3
J: TRBJ2-1
size: once
DNA: TGTGCCAGCAGTTACTCGAGCCGGGATGAGCAGTTCTTC
CDR3: CASSYSSRDEQFF

D: -
V: TRBV6-5
J: TRBJ1-2
size: -
DNA: TGTGCCAGCGGTCGTGGGGGGGAAGTTAACTATGGCTACACCTTC
CDR3: CASGRGGEVNYGYTF

D: -
V: TRBV30
J: TRBJ1-6
size: -
DNA: TGTGCCTGGAGTGTACTTGGCGGTTCACCCCTCCACTTT
CDR3: CAWSVLGGSPLHF

D: TRBD1
V: TRBV19
J: TRBJ2-2
size: -
DNA: TGTGCCAGTACCGGGACAGCGTACACCGGGGAGCTGTTTTTT
CDR3: CASTGTAYTGELFF

D: TRBD1
V: TRBV6-6
J: TRBJ1-1
size: -
DNA: TGTGCCAGCAGTTACCCCGAGGACAGGGCTGAAGCTTTCTTT
CDR3: CASSYPEDRAEAFF

D: -
V: TRBV24-1
J: TRBJ2-5
size: -
DNA: TGTGCCACCAGTGAGGACAGAGGGCAAGAGACCCAGTACTTC
CDR3: CATSEDRGQETQYF

D: TRBD1
V: TRBV30
J: TRBJ2-7
size: -
DNA: TGTGCCTGGACCCGGGACAGCTACGAGCAGTACTTC
CDR3: CAWTRDSYEQYF

D: TRBD1
V: TRBV6-5
J: TRBJ2-7
size: once
DNA: TGTGCCAGCAGGCCCCGACCGACAGGGGGCGAGCAGTACTTC
CDR3: CASRPRPTGGEQYF

D: -
V: TRBV10-1
J: TRBJ2-7
size: -
DNA: TGCGCCAGCACCGTAAGGACGGGGACAAACTACGAGCAGTACTTC
CDR3: CASTVRTGTNYEQYF

D: TRBD1
V: TRBV29-1
J: TRBJ1-1
size: -
DNA: TGCAGCGCCGGGACAGGGGAAGCTTTCTTT
CDR3: CSAGTGEAFF